These 7 T cell receptor beta chains originate from one sample sequenced in a study of post-analysis software for immune sequencing data. Carried by the TCR beta cDNA libraries were unique molecular identifiers. TCRdb re-derived calls from the PCR reads in MiXCR, one entry per CDR3 protein. The sample consists of roughly 150,000 distinct CDR3 sequences, around 36% of them appearing once. The sample was blood, taken after autologous hematopoietic stem cell transplantation. Every receptor here comes from a girl under 18 with multiple sclerosis.

This clonotype was observed a handful of times. The V call is TRBV5-5, the J call TRBJ2-7, with 7 bases lining up with TRBD1. Germline-derived CDR1 and CDR2 are SGHKS and YYEKEE (reference sequence). V lost 5 bases to trimming and J lost 0 bases; unmatched junction nucleotides: 11. CDR3 length: 16 amino acids. CDR3 amino acids: CASSFVPGQSSYEQYF. DNA of the CDR3: TGTGCCAGCAGTTTTGTCCCGGGACAGAGCTCCTACGAGCAGTACTTC.

The chain uses TRBV6-2 or TRBV6-3 and TRBJ1-5, with TRBD1 as a possible D gene (5 bases). V was clipped by 6 bases and J by 5 bases, with 11 bases between them. The CDR3 totals 13 residues. Germline CDR1 MNHEY, CDR2 SVGEGT. The CDR3 protein is CASRDDRYQPQHF. Written as DNA, the CDR3 is TGTGCCAGCAGAGACGACAGATATCAGCCCCAGCATTTT.

A remark on this clonotype: The junction departs from the called germline gene at one end, perhaps through a read error. The chain uses TRBV6-5 and TRBJ2-7; unclear D gene. In germline, CDR1 is MNHEY, CDR2 SVGAGI. The CDR3 loop spans 18 amino acids. The CDR3 sequence is CASSYSYLSVSLSYEQYF. CDR3 nucleotides: TGTGCCAGCAGCTACTCTTATCTAAGCGTCAGCCTCTCCTACGAGCAGTACTTC.

This clonotype has only a few counts. V gene TRBV6-5 combines with J gene TRBJ2-5, with 9 bases aligning to TRBD2. The tail of the sequence fits TRBJ2-7 better, so the J call may be wrong. Germline V gene sequence: CDR1 MNHEY, CDR2 SVGAGI. The CDR3 has 15 residues. In DNA, the CDR3 is TGTGCCAGCAGTTTAGTTGCTAGCGGGACGTACGAGCAGTACTTC. It specifies CASSLVASGTYEQYF.

The chain carries TRBV20-1 and TRBJ1-2; 8 nucleotides line up with TRBD1. Germline-derived CDR1 and CDR2 are DFQATT and SNEGSKA (reference sequence). Trimming cost V 1 base and J 8 bases; bases outside gene matches: 15. The CDR3 length is 16 residues. DNA for the CDR3: TGCAGTGCTAGAGGCGGGGGCTGGACAGGGCCAGGGGGCTACACCTTC. Translated: CSARGGGWTGPGGYTF.

This clonotype was seen many times. The chain links TRBV27 to TRBJ2-5; TRBD2 aligns across 7 bases. The V gene end was trimmed by 3 bases and the J gene end by 5 bases; junction bases not matched to a gene: 3. There are 13 residues in the CDR3. Germline V lookup: CDR1 MNHEY, CDR2 SMNVEV (reference sequence). CDR3 in DNA: TGTGCCAGCAGTTTGTGGGAGGGCGAGACCCAGTACTTC. Translation: CASSLWEGETQYF.

This clonotype was seen a few times. The chain carries TRBV10-3 and TRBJ2-5; D is ambiguous. CDR1 and CDR2 from the germline V gene are ENHRY and SYGVKD. The V end lost 0 bases, the J end lost 11 bases, and 34 bases lay between the germline ends. The CDR3 consists of 20 residues. CDR3: CAISESTNRPRISSYNEQYF. The CDR3 bases are TGTGCCATCAGTGAGTCTACTAATAGGCCTAGGATAAGCTCCTACAATGAGCAGTACTTC.